Here is one T cell receptor (beta chain) with its context. Its antigen is currently unknown. The data are from a study of long-term antiretroviral therapy in people with HIV. Survey-level resolution applied to immunoSEQ assay v3.0. Repertoires were generated with immunoSEQ multiplex PCR, while TCRdb's copy carries only in-frame clones and drops some. The sample includes some 29,000 clones, approximately 93% seen only once; the top ten take over 9%. Looked up from germline, CDR1 is SQVTM and CDR2 is ANQGSEA. This CDR3 region has 12 residues. The V end was cut by 3 bases, the J end by 2 bases, with 7 bases between. Study findings and constraints: Every time point showed a repertoire led by clones expanded before ART. Unavailable data included ART adherence, viral resistance and therapy changes (switches in treatment).

For each donor, at least one pre-ART and at least two post-ART PBMC samples were available. There were 1-10 million cryopreserved PBMC in the samples before DNA extraction. V gene TRBV29-1 combines with J gene TRBJ1-1, with a possible D match to TRBD1 (6 bases). Specimen: unsorted PBMCs, collected 6.2 years after starting antiretroviral therapy. The receptor was derived from a man in his forties or fifties with HIV. Here the CDR3 DNA reads TGCAGCGTTGAGGACAGAAACACTGAAGCTTTCTTT. Translated: CSVEDRNTEAFF. Looking up the rest from reference TRBV29-1 and TRBJ1-1 gives the full variable domain: SAVISQKPSRDICQRGTSLTIQCQVDSQVTMMFWYRQQPGQSLTLIATANQGSEATYESGFVIDKFPISRPNLTFSTLTVSNMSPEDSSIYLCSVEDRNTEAFFGQGTRLTVV.